This is a list of T cell receptor beta chains from one sample in a study of early T cells in non-severe SARS-CoV-2 infection. MiXCR was run by TCRdb on the 5' RACE reads, yielding one entry per CDR3 protein. Of about 83,000 distinct CDR3 sequences in the sample, around 13% were seen once. The source material was whole blood. The source is an adult who was a healthcare worker with PCR-confirmed SARS-CoV-2 infection or an uninfected control (not recorded which). CDR3s include the opening cysteine and the closing phenylalanine or tryptophan. D genes are given only for firm matches. Rows may omit the clone size; those that give it use once, few, many or a size class.

NA	14	TRBD2	TRBV10-1	TRBJ2-1	TGCGCCAGCAGCAAAGCGGGGGGAGACAATGAGCAGTTCTTC	CASSKAGGDNEQFF
NA	14	TRBD1	TRBV29-1	TRBJ1-1	TGCAGCGTTGAGGGGGGACAGGTGAACACTGAAGCTTTCTTT	CSVEGGQVNTEAFF
few	12	NA	TRBV12-2	TRBJ2-5	TGTGCCTCGCCCGAGGGGAGAGAGACCCAGTACTTC	CASPEGRETQYF
many	18	TRBD1	TRBV11-2	TRBJ2-2	TGTGCCAGCAGCCGAAGGGGACAGGGGCTCCGGAACACCGGGGAGCTGTTTTTT	CASSRRGQGLRNTGELFF
many	14	TRBD2	TRBV7-2	TRBJ2-1	TGTGCCAGCAGCTTAACTAGCGGGCTCAATGAGCAGTTCTTC	CASSLTSGLNEQFF
NA	15	NA	TRBV7-9	TRBJ2-5	TGTGCCAGCAGCTTAGTGGGGCAGGGCGAAGAGACCCAGTACTTC	CASSLVGQGEETQYF
NA	13	NA	TRBV7-2	TRBJ1-1	TGTGCCAGCAGCGGGTACTTGAACACTGAAGCTTTCTTT	CASSGYLNTEAFF
many	15	TRBD1	TRBV7-6	TRBJ2-1	TGTGCCAGCAGCTCCTCGGCACAGGGGAACAATGAGCAGTTCTTC	CASSSSAQGNNEQFF
many	17	TRBD2	TRBV7-9	TRBJ2-1	TGTGCCAGCAGCTCTCCGGTAGCGGGGGGGCTGGGCAATGAGCAGTTCTTC	CASSSPVAGGLGNEQFF
NA	12	TRBD1	TRBV29-1	TRBJ1-2	TGCAGCGTTGAGGACAGGAGCTATGGCTACACCTTC	CSVEDRSYGYTF
many	20	TRBD1	TRBV4-1	TRBJ2-4	TGCGCCAGCAGCCAAATCGGCACGACAGGGGGCCCTCTGGCCAAAAACATTCAGTACTTC	CASSQIGTTGGPLAKNIQYF
NA	14	NA	TRBV7-2	TRBJ1-3	TGTGCCAGCAGCACTTACAGGGCTGGAAACACCATATATTTT	CASSTYRAGNTIYF
many	16	NA	TRBV7-2	TRBJ2-1	TGTGCCAGCAGTCTATCGGGGACTTTCCCCCAAGATGAGCAGTTCTTC	CASSLSGTFPQDEQFF
many	15	NA	TRBV20-1	TRBJ2-4	TGCAGTGCTAGGCGGGCCAGCCAGGCCCAAAACATTCAGTACTTC	CSARRASQAQNIQYF
NA	16	NA	TRBV30	TRBJ2-1	TGTGCCTGGAGAGTCCGGAGGTCCGGGGTTGGCAATGAGCAGTTCTTC	CAWRVRRSGVGNEQFF
many	15	NA	TRBV9	TRBJ2-1	TGTGCCAGCAGCGTTTGGCTAGCTGGGGTCGATGAGCAGTTCTTC	CASSVWLAGVDEQFF
many	16	NA	TRBV14	TRBJ1-1	TGTGCCAGCAGCCAGACAGACTTGATCCTGAACACTGAAGCTTTCTTT	CASSQTDLILNTEAFF
few	15	NA	TRBV12-3/TRBV12-4	TRBJ2-5	TGTGCCAGCAGCCTCGGGACTTCGTACCAAGAGACCCAGTACTTC	CASSLGTSYQETQYF
many	15	NA	TRBV7-6	TRBJ2-7	TGTGCCAGCAGCTTAAATAGGGGTTCAGAGGGCGAGCAGTACTTC	CASSLNRGSEGEQYF
many	17	TRBD1	TRBV10-1	TRBJ1-1	TGCGCCAGCAGGTCCGGCAGCCGACAGGGAAGGGAGACTGAAGCTTTCTTT	CASRSGSRQGRETEAFF
few	16	TRBD2	TRBV20-1	TRBJ2-1	TGCAGTGCTAGAGATACTAGGACTAGCGGGGACATCCAGCGGTTCTTC	CSARDTRTSGDIQRFF
many	13	NA	TRBV29-1	TRBJ2-5	TGCAGCGTTGAACCCCCGATCCGGGAGACCCAGTACTTC	CSVEPPIRETQYF
NA	13	NA	TRBV2	TRBJ2-5	TGTGCCAGCAGGGGCAGGGTGGGCGAGACCCAGTACTTC	CASRGRVGETQYF
many	14	NA	TRBV6-4	TRBJ2-3	TGTGCCAGCAGTGAAGGTAGCGCCTCAGATACGCAGTATTTT	CASSEGSASDTQYF
NA	17	NA	TRBV9	TRBJ2-3	TGTGCCAGCAGCGTAGGGGGCCAGGGGGGTTTGACAGATACGCAGTATTTT	CASSVGGQGGLTDTQYF
once	14	NA	TRBV9	TRBJ2-2	TGTGCCAGCAGGATAGACCCAAACACCGGGGAGCTGTTTTTT	CASRIDPNTGELFF
few	13	NA	TRBV18	TRBJ2-7	TGTGCCAGCTCACCACTCCAGGCCTCCGAGCAGTACTTC	CASSPLQASEQYF
NA	15	NA	TRBV6-2/TRBV6-3	TRBJ1-3	TGTGCCAGCACCCGCCCGCAGGGGAATAGAAACACCATATATTTT	CASTRPQGNRNTIYF
many	14	NA	TRBV20-1	TRBJ2-1	TGCAGTGCTAGAGACGGGGGCCCAGGCGGTGAGCAGTTCTTC	CSARDGGPGGEQFF
few	12	NA	TRBV2	TRBJ2-7	TGTGCCAGCACGGGCGGTTCCTACGAGCAGTACTTC	CASTGGSYEQYF